Reported below is one TCR beta chain. Its antigen is not known. Trimming removed 2 bases at V and 0 bases at J, with 9 bases between. There are 14 residues in the CDR3. Germline CDR1 is SGHRS and CDR2 is YFSETQ. These data are taken from a study of identical twins. It was template switching that added a universal primer site, and there were unique molecular identifiers on the cDNA. Each CDR3 protein gets one entry after TCRdb re-called the 5' RACE reads with MiXCR. The sample includes 1.5 million to 2 million distinct CDR3 sequences, roughly a third of them seen just once. Findings of the study overall: Cross-sectional statistics underpinned the conclusions; the same donors were not followed. Researchers caution that invariant MAIT and iNKT cells could partly confound zero-insertion analyses. Abundant beta clonotypes from cord blood bore fewer insertions; memory repertoires lacked this pattern.

The source of this sequence is a newborn girl in good health. Material for sequencing was cord blood. The chain recombines TRBV5-1 with TRBJ2-7; perhaps TRBD1 as D (5 bases). CDR3 bases: TGCGCCAGCAGCTTACCAGGGAACTCCTACGAGCAGTACTTC. It codes for CASSLPGNSYEQYF.